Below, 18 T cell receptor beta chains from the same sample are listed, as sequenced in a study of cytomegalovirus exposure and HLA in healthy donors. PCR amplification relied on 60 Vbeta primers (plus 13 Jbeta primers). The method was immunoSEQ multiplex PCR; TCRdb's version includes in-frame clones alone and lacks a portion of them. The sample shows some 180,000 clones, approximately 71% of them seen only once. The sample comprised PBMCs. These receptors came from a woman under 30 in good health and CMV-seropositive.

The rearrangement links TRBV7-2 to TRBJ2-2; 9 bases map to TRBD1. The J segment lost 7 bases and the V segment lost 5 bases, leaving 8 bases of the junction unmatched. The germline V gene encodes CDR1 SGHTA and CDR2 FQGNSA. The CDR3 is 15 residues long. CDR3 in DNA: TGTGCCAGCAGCCCGGGGACAGGGAGTTACGGGGAGCTGTTTTTT. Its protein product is CASSPGTGSYGELFF.

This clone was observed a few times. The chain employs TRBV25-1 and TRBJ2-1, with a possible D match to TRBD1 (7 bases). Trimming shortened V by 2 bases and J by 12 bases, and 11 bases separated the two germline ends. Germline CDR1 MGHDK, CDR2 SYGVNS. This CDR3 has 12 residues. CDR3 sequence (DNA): TGTGCCAGCAGTGAACAGGGGGGCGGGCAGTTCTTC. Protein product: CASSEQGGGQFF. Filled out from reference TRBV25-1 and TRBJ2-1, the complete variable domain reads EADIYQTPRYLVIGTGKKITLECSQTMGHDKMYWYQQDPGMELHLIHYSYGVNSTEKGDLSSESTVSRIRTEHFPLTLESARPSHTSQYLCASSEQGGGQFFGPGTRLTVL.

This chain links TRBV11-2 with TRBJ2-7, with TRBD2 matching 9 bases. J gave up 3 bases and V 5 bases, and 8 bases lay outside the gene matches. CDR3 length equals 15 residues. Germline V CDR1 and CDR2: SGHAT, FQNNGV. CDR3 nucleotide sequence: TGTGCCAGCAGCCCAGCGGGGGGACAGTACTACGAGCAGTACTTC. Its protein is CASSPAGGQYYEQYF. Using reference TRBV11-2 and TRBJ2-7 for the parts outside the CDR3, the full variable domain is EAGVAQSPRYKIIEKRQSVAFWCNPISGHATLYWYQQILGQGPKLLIQFQNNGVVDDSQLPKDRFSAERLKGVDSTLKIQPAKLEDSAVYLCASSPAGGQYYEQYFGPGTRLTVT.

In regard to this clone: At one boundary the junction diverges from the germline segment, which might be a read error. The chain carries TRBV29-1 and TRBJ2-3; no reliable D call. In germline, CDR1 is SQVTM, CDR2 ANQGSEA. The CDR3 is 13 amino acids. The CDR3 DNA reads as TGCAGCGTTGAGTCTGGCGGCACGGATACGCAGTATTTT. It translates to CSVESGGTDTQYF.

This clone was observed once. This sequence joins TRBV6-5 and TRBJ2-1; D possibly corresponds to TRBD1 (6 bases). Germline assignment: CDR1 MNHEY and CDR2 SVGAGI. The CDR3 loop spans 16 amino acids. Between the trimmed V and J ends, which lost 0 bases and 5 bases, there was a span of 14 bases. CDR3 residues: CASSYSADSMNNEQFF. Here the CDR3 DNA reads TGTGCCAGCAGTTACTCGGCGGACAGCATGAACAATGAGCAGTTCTTC.

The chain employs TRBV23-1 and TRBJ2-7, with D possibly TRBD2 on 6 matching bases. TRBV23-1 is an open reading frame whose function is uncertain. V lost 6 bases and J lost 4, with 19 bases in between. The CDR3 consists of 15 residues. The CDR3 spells CASRADGGIEYEQYF. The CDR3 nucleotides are TGCGCCAGCAGGGCGGATGGGGGGATTGAGTACGAGCAGTACTTC.

For the CDR3, the DNA is TGTGCCAGCAGCCAAGACTACAGGCTTAATGAAAAACTGTTTTTT. This sequence encodes CASSQDYRLNEKLFF. The chain carries TRBV4-2 and TRBJ1-4; maybe TRBD1 (5 bases). Germline CDR1 LGHNA, CDR2 YNFKEQ. V shed 0 bases and J shed 4 bases, with 9 bases lying between them. This CDR3 spans 15 amino acids.

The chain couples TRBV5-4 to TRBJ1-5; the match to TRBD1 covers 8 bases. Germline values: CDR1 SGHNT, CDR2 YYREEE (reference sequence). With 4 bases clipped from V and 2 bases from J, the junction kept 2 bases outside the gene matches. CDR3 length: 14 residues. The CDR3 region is CASSAGGGNQPQHF. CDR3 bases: TGTGCCAGCAGCGCAGGGGGCGGCAATCAGCCCCAGCATTTT.

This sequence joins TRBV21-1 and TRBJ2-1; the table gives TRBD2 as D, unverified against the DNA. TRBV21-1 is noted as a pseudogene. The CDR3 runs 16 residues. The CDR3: CASSNPPRNLYNEQFF. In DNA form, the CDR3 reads TGTGCCAGCAGCAACCCCCCTAGGAACCTTTACAATGAGCAGTTCTTC.

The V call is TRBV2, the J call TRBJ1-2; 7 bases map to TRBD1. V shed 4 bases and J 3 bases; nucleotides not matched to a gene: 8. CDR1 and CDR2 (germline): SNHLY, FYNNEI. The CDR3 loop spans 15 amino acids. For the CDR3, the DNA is TGTGCCAGCAGTGCCTCCCCGGGACAGCACTATGGCTACACCTTC. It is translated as CASSASPGQHYGYTF.

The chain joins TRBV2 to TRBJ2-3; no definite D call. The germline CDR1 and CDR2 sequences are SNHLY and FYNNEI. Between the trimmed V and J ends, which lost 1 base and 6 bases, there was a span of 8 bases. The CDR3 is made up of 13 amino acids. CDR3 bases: TGTGCCAGCAGTGAAGAGAGTTACGATACGCAGTATTTT. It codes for CASSEESYDTQYF. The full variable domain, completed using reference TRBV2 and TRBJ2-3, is EPEVTQTPSHQVTQMGQEVILRCVPISNHLYFYWYRQILGQKVEFLVSFYNNEISEKSEIFDDQFSVERPDGSNFTLKIRSTKLEDSAMYFCASSEESYDTQYFGPGTRLTVL.

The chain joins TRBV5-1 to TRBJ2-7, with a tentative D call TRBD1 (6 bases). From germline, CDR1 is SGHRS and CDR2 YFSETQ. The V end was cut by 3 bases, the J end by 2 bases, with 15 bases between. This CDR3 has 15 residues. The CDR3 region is CASSSTGKNPYEQYF. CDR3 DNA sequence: TGCGCCAGCAGCTCAACAGGGAAGAACCCCTACGAGCAGTACTTC.

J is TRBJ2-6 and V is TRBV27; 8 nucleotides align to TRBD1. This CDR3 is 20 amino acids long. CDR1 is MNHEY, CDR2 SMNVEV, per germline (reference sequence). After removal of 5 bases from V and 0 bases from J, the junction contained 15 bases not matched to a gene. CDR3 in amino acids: CASSPDRRTGRSSGANVLTF. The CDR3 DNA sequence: TGTGCCAGCAGTCCCGACAGACGGACAGGGCGAAGCTCTGGGGCCAACGTCCTGACTTTC.

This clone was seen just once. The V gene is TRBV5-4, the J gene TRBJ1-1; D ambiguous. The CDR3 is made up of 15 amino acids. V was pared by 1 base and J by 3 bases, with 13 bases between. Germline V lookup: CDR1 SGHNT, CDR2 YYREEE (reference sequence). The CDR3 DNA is TGTGCCAGCAGCTTGTTCCCGGCCGACTACACTGAAGCTTTCTTT. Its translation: CASSLFPADYTEAFF.

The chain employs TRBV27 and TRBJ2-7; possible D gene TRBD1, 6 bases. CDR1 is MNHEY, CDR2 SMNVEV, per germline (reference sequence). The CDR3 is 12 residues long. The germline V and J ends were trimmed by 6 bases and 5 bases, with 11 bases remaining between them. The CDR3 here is CASSSYRDEQYF. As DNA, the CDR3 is TGTGCCAGCAGCTCCTACAGGGACGAGCAGTACTTC.

The CDR3 region is CASSPRQGGQPQHF. The CDR3 nucleotides are TGTGCCAGCAGTCCAAGACAGGGAGGCCAGCCCCAGCATTTT. The chain links TRBV6-5 to TRBJ1-5, with 7 bases identical to TRBD1. The germline gives CDR1 MNHEY, CDR2 SVGAGI. This CDR3 spans 14 amino acids. Trimming removed 5 bases from V and 7 bases from J; junction bases left unmatched: 8.

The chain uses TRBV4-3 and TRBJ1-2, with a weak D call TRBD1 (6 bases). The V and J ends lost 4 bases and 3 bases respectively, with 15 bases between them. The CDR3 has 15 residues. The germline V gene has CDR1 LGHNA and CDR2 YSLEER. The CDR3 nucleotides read TGCGCCAGCAGCCTACGGGACAATCCTTACTATGGCTACACCTTC. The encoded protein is CASSLRDNPYYGYTF.

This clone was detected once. Here the CDR3 reads CASSLDPTIGVHGEKLFF. The CDR3 DNA sequence: TGTGCCAGCAGCTTAGACCCCACGATAGGGGTTCACGGTGAAAAACTGTTTTTT. The rearrangement links TRBV7-8 to TRBJ1-4; a possible D gene is TRBD1 (5 bases). CDR1 is SGHVS, CDR2 FQNEAQ, per germline. Between the trimmed V and J ends, which lost 1 base and 7 bases, there was a span of 22 bases. The CDR3 totals 18 residues.